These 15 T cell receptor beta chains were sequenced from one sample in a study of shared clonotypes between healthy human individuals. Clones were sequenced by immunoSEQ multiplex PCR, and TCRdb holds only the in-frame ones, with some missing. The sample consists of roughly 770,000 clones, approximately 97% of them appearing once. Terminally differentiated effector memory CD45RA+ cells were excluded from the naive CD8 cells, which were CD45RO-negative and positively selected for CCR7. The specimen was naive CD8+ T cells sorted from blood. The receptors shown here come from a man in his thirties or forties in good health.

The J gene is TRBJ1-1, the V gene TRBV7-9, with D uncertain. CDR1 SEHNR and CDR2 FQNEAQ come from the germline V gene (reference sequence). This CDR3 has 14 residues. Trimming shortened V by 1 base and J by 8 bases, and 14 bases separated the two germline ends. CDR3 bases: TGTGCCAGCAGCTTAGGAGGTGATGGACCAGAAGCTTTCTTT. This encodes CASSLGGDGPEAFF. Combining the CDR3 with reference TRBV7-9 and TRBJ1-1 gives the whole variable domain DTGVSQNPRHKITKRGQNVTFRCDPISEHNRLYWYRQTLGQGPEFLTYFQNEAQLEKSRLLSDRFSAERPKGSFSTLEIQRTEQGDSAMYLCASSLGGDGPEAFFGQGTRLTVV.

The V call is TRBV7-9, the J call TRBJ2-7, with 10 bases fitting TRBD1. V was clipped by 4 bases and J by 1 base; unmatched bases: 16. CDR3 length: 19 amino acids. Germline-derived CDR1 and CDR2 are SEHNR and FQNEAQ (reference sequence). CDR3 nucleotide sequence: TGTGCCAGCAGCTCAACCGATAATCCGGGACAGGGGTGGTCCTACGAGCAGTACTTC. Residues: CASSSTDNPGQGWSYEQYF.

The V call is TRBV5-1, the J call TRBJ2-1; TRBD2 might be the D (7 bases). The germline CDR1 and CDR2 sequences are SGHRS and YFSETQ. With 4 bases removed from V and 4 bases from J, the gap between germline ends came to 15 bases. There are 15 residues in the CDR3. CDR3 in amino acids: CASSPTGGPYNEQFF. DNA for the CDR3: TGCGCCAGCAGCCCAACGGGGGGCCCATACAATGAGCAGTTCTTC.

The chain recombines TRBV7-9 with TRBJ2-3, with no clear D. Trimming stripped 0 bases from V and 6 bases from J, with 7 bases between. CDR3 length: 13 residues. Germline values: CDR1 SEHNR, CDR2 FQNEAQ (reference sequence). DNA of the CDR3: TGTGCCAGCAGCTTAGCGACCGCGGATACGCAGTATTTT. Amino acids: CASSLATADTQYF.

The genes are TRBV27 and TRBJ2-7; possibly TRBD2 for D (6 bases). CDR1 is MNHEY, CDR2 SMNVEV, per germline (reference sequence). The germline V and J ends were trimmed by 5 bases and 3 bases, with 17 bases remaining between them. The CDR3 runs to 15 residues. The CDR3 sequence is CASSPLGGRHYEQYF. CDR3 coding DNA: TGTGCCAGCAGTCCGCTGGGGGGACGGCACTACGAGCAGTACTTC.

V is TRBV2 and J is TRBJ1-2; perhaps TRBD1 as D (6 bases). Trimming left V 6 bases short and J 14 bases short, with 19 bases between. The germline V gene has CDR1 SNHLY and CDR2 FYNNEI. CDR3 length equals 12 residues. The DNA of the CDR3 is TGTGCCAGCAGCGACGGAGGGGGGCTTAGAACCTTC. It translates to CASSDGGGLRTF.

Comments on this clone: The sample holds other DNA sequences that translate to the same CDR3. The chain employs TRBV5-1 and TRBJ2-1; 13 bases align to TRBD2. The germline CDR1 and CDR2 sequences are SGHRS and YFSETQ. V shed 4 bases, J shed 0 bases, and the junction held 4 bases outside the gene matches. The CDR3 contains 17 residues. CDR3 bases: TGCGCCAGCAGCCCGGGACTAGCGGGGAGCTCCTACAATGAGCAGTTCTTC. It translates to CASSPGLAGSSYNEQFF.

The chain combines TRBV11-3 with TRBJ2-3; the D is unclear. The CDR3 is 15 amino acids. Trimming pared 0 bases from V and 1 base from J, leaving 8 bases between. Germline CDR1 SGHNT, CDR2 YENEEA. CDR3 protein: CASSLDRAGTDTQYF. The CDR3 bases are TGTGCCAGCAGCTTAGATCGGGCGGGCACAGATACGCAGTATTTT.

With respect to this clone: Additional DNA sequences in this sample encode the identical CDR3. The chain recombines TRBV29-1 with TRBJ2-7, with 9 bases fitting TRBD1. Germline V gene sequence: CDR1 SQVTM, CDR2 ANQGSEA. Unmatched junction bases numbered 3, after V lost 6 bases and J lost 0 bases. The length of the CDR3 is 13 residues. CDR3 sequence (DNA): TGCAGCGTCCGGGACAGGGTCTCCTACGAGCAGTACTTC. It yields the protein CSVRDRVSYEQYF.

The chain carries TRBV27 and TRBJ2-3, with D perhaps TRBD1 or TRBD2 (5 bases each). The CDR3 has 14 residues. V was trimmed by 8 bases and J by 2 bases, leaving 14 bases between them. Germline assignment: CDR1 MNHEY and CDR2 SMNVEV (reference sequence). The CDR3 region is CASGTRAFTDTQYF. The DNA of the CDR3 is TGTGCCAGCGGGACCAGAGCATTCACAGATACGCAGTATTTT.

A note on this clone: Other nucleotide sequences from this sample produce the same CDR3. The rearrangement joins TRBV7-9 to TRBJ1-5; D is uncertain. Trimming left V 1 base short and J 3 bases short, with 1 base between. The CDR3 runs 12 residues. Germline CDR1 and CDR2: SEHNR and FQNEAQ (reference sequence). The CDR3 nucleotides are TGTGCCAGCAGCTTAGACAATCAGCCCCAGCATTTT. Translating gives CASSLDNQPQHF.

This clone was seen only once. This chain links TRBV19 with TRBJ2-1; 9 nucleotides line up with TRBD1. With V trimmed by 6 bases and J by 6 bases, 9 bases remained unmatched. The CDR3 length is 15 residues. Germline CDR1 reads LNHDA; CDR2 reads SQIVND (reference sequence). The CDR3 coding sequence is TGTGCCAGTAGCCCCAGACAGGGGGTGGGCAATGAGCAGTTCTTC. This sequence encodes CASSPRQGVGNEQFF.

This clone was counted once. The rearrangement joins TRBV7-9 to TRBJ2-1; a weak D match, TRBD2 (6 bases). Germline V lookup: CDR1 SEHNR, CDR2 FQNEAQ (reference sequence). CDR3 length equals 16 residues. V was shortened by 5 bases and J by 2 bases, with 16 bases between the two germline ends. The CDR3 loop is CASSATSRGPYNEQFF. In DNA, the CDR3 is TGTGCCAGCAGCGCAACCTCGCGGGGACCCTACAATGAGCAGTTCTTC.

CDR3 in DNA: TGCGCCAGCAGTGAGGGGTGGGCAGATACGCAGTATTTT. Translating gives CASSEGWADTQYF. The chain carries TRBV10-1 and TRBJ2-3; D call uncertain. Germline V gene data show CDR1 as WNHNN and CDR2 as SYGVQD (reference sequence). The CDR3 totals 13 residues. V lost 2 bases and J 4 bases, leaving 7 bases between the germline ends.

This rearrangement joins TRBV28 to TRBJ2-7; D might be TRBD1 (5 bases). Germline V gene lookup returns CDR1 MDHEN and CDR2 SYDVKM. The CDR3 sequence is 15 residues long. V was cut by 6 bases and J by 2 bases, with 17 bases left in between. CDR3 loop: CASSPRQIPTYEQYF. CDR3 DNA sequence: TGTGCCAGCAGCCCACGACAGATTCCTACCTACGAGCAGTACTTC. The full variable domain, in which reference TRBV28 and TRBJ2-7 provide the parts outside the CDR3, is DVKVTQSSRYLVKRTGEKVFLECVQDMDHENMFWYRQDPGLGLRLIYFSYDVKMKEKGDIPEGYSVSREKKERFSLILESASTNQTSMYLCASSPRQIPTYEQYFGPGTRLTVT.